The clone carrying this T cell receptor beta chain was seen repeatedly, ten times or more. No antigen is known for it. Amplification of ligated cDNA took four PCR rounds with SP2 and nested alpha and beta constant primers. Reverse transcription of blood and skin TCR RNA was primed at alpha and beta constant regions. MiXCR was run by TCRdb on the 5' RACE reads, yielding one entry per CDR3 protein. The table lists more than 55,000 distinct CDR3 sequences, 6% to 8% of them singletons. The sample comes from a study of naive and memory T cell subsets. The study, taken as a whole, reports: TCR transcript changes with activation or differentiation may affect this RNA method.

This CDR3 spans 13 amino acids. Germline values: CDR1 LGHNA, CDR2 YSLEER. V lost 4 bases, J lost 5 bases, and 11 bases lay in between. TCR cDNA received a 3' ligated oligonucleotide that carried a UMI. Whole-blood samples were under 3 ml of peripheral blood from healthy adult volunteers. The V call is TRBV4-3, the J call TRBJ1-1; D not resolved. The TCR originated in a female donor in good health. CDR3 loop: CASSRRKGTEAFF. The DNA of the CDR3 is TGCGCCAGCAGCCGCCGAAAAGGGACTGAAGCTTTCTTT.